Listed here are 14 T cell receptor beta chains from one sample, sequenced in a study of blood T cells in healthy people across ages. A second about 6 to 12 cycle PCR used barcoded and J-beta primers. TCRdb passed the 5' RACE reads through MiXCR, listing each CDR3 protein once. The data contain approximately 700,000 distinct CDR3 sequences, around 32% of them seen just once; the ten biggest clones take up approximately 15%. The sample comprised blood. These receptors were taken from a woman of 80 years or more in good health.

This clonotype came up many times. The chain carries TRBV12-3 or TRBV12-4 and TRBJ1-2; unclear D gene. There are 15 residues in the CDR3. V lost 4 bases to trimming and J lost 2 bases, with 14 bases between them. CDR3 nucleotides: TGTGCCAGCAGTTACGGCCCTTTTCAAAACTATGGCTACACCTTC. Encoded protein: CASSYGPFQNYGYTF.

This clonotype has a handful of counts. This may be a read error, as it is one base from a much larger clone. The chain joins TRBV5-5 to TRBJ1-2, with D perhaps TRBD1 (5 bases). The CDR3 loop spans 14 amino acids. The germline CDR1 and CDR2 sequences are SGHKS and YYEKEE (reference sequence). The CDR3 sequence is CASSLTGTNYDYTF. As DNA, the CDR3 is TGTGCCAGCAGCTTGACCGGGACCAACTATGACTACACCTTC.

This clonotype was counted a single time. Just one base apart from a much larger clone, this may be a read error. V gene TRBV19 combines with J gene TRBJ2-5; 10 bases align to TRBD1. The closer fit of TRBJ2-7 to the DNA end suggests the J call may be wrong. This CDR3 contains 17 residues. Germline V gene lookup returns CDR1 LNHDA and CDR2 SQIVND (reference sequence). CDR3 sequence: CAGSIDPTPGTGVEQYF. The CDR3 DNA follows: TGTGCCGGTAGTATAGATCCCACACCCGGGACAGGGGTCGAGCAGTACTTC.

V is TRBV6-1 and J is TRBJ1-1; 8 nucleotides align to TRBD1. With 4 bases clipped from V and 9 bases from J, the junction kept 10 bases outside the gene matches. The CDR3 contains 14 residues. Germline CDR1 is MNHNS and CDR2 is SASEGT. In DNA form, the CDR3 reads TGTGCCAGCAGTGTCCGTCCCGGGACAGGTAAAGCTTTCTTT. This translates into CASSVRPGTGKAFF.

This sequence joins TRBV2 and TRBJ2-6; 7 nucleotides align to TRBD1. This CDR3 has 16 residues. The trim removed 6 bases at V and 2 bases at J, leaving 7 bases unmatched. Germline CDR1 is SNHLY and CDR2 is FYNNEI. The CDR3 spells CASRGPGTAGANVLTF. CDR3 in DNA: TGTGCCAGCAGGGGTCCTGGGACAGCTGGGGCCAACGTCCTGACTTTC.

This clonotype was seen more than once but under ten times. V is TRBV5-1 and J is TRBJ1-4; TRBD1 matches at 12 bases. The length of the CDR3 is 17 residues. V lost 0 bases to trimming and J lost 8 bases; unmatched junction nucleotides: 8. Germline CDR1 and CDR2: SGHRS and YFSETQ. CDR3 region: CASSLDGSGTGGEKLFF. The CDR3 coding sequence is TGCGCCAGCAGCTTGGATGGGTCCGGGACAGGGGGCGAAAAACTGTTTTTT.

The sample holds one count of this clonotype. The gene calls are TRBV7-3 and TRBJ2-5, with 7 bases matching TRBD1. The CDR3 has 15 amino acids. Germline V gives CDR1 SGHTA, CDR2 FQGTGA. V dropped 4 bases and J dropped 2; count of bases not matched to a gene: 7. CDR3 amino acids: CASSSGTARQETQYF. The CDR3 DNA is TGTGCCAGCAGCTCCGGGACAGCGAGGCAAGAGACCCAGTACTTC.

This clonotype was recorded at least ten times. The chain links TRBV3-1 to TRBJ2-5; D is ambiguous. The CDR3 loop spans 13 amino acids. The germline V and J ends were trimmed by 1 base and 2 bases, with 5 bases remaining between them. CDR1 is LGHDT, CDR2 YNNKEL, per germline (reference sequence). The DNA for the CDR3 is TGTGCCAGCAGCCAAGGGCGGCAAGAGACCCAGTACTTC. Its protein product is CASSQGRQETQYF.

This clonotype was counted at least ten times. The V gene is TRBV20-1, the J gene TRBJ1-4, with TRBD1 identical over 8 bases. V lost 0 bases and J lost 8; bases outside the gene matches: 8. The CDR3 length is 15 residues. The germline CDR1 and CDR2 sequences are DFQATT and SNEGSKA (reference sequence). The chain's CDR3 is CSARDHRGSSEKLFF. The CDR3 nucleotides read TGCAGTGCTAGAGACCACAGGGGGTCATCAGAAAAACTGTTTTTT.

There are many counts of this clonotype. V usage is TRBV9 and J usage is TRBJ1-2, with D perhaps TRBD1 (5 bases). CDR1 SGDLS and CDR2 YYNGEE come from the germline V gene. The CDR3 totals 15 residues. The V gene lost 0 bases and the J gene lost 4 bases, with 13 bases spanning the gap. The CDR3 here is CASSVEVQGRYGYTF. The CDR3 coding sequence is TGTGCCAGCAGCGTAGAAGTGCAGGGACGCTATGGCTACACCTTC. Full variable domain (remainder filled in from reference TRBV9 and TRBJ1-2): DSGVTQTPKHLITATGQRVTLRCSPRSGDLSVYWYQQSLDQGLQFLIQYYNGEERAKGNILERFSAQQFPDLHSELNLSSLELGDSALYFCASSVEVQGRYGYTFGSGTRLTVV.

In DNA form, the CDR3 reads TGTGCCAGCAGCCAAGGGCAGGGGCCCTACACTGAAGCTTTCTTT. Amino acid sequence: CASSQGQGPYTEAFF. The chain couples TRBV14 to TRBJ1-1, with TRBD1 as a possible D gene (6 bases). This CDR3 has 15 residues. Trimming cost V 1 base and J 3 bases, with 12 bases left between them. Germline CDR1 SGHDN, CDR2 FVKESK.

J is TRBJ1-5 and V is TRBV9, with TRBD1 matching 7 bases. V lost 4 bases, J lost 6 bases, and 7 bases stayed unmatched. CDR3 length equals 14 residues. Germline-derived CDR1 and CDR2 are SGDLS and YYNGEE. CDR3 DNA: TGTGCCAGCAGCTCGAGGGACAGTTTTCAGCCCCAGCATTTT. Translating gives CASSSRDSFQPQHF. The full variable domain, completed using reference TRBV9 and TRBJ1-5, is DSGVTQTPKHLITATGQRVTLRCSPRSGDLSVYWYQQSLDQGLQFLIQYYNGEERAKGNILERFSAQQFPDLHSELNLSSLELGDSALYFCASSSRDSFQPQHFGDGTRLSIL.

This clonotype was seen many times. The V and J genes are TRBV6-6 and TRBJ1-6, with D uncertain. Per germline, CDR1 MNHNY and CDR2 SVGAGI (reference sequence). V gave up 6 bases and J gave up 8 bases, with 17 bases separating them. The CDR3 totals 15 residues. This CDR3 is CASSLEDGRYSPLHF. CDR3 sequence (DNA): TGTGCCAGCAGCCTCGAGGACGGGAGATATTCACCCCTCCACTTT.

This clonotype was seen ten or more times. J is TRBJ2-1 and V is TRBV6-5; 7 positions match TRBD1. The germline gives CDR1 MNHEY, CDR2 SVGAGI. Germline trimming cut 2 bases from V and 5 bases from J; bases unmatched to any gene: 6. The CDR3 has 15 amino acids. The DNA of the CDR3 is TGTGCCAGCAGTTACGAGGGGGCGAGTAACAATGAGCAGTTCTTC. Protein product: CASSYEGASNNEQFF.